Listed below are T cell receptor beta chains from one sample, sequenced in a study of OX40 agonist ivuxolimab in advanced cancers. Generated by immunoSEQ multiplex PCR, the TCRdb table keeps only in-frame clones and is missing some. There are more than 70,000 clones in the sample; 85% to 95% occur only once, and around 2.8% lies in the top ten. The sequencing here drew on CD4+ or CD8+ T cells sorted from blood, taken in a trial of the OX40 agonist ivuxolimab. The receptors originated from an adult with an advanced solid tumor such as melanoma, head and neck, liver or kidney cancer. Each CDR3 is given with its conserved first and last residue. The D gene is left open where the match is weak. Expanded clones get a size class; other rows say once, few or many, or leave the size out.

j_gene | abundance | v_gene | d_gene | CDR3nt | CDR3aa
TRBJ2-5 | - | TRBV7-2 | TRBD1 | TGTGCCAGCAGCCGGGACAGTTCGGGCCAAGAGACCCAGTACTTC | CASSRDSSGQETQYF
TRBJ2-1 | - | TRBV7-2 | - | TGTGCCAGCAGCTTTCAGGGTATCAATGAGCAGTTCTTC | CASSFQGINEQFF
TRBJ1-2 | once | TRBV18 | TRBD1 | TGTGCCAGCTCACCAACAGGGGAGGAGAGCGGCTACACCTTC | CASSPTGEESGYTF
TRBJ1-2 | - | TRBV2 | TRBD1 | TGTGCCAGCAGTGTAGCTGCACAGGGGGCTCGGGGCTACACCTTC | CASSVAAQGARGYTF
TRBJ1-2 | - | TRBV28 | - | TGTGCCAGCAGTTGGGCCTATGGCTACACCTTC | CASSWAYGYTF
TRBJ2-2 | - | TRBV4-2 | TRBD2 | TGTGCCAGCAGCCAGGCCGGGGGGATCAGGGCCGGGGAGCTGTTTTTT | CASSQAGGIRAGELFF
TRBJ1-4 | once | TRBV6-5 | TRBD1 | TGTGCCAGCAGCCTGTTTCAGGGGGGAGTTGAAAAACTGTTTTTT | CASSLFQGGVEKLFF
TRBJ2-7 | - | TRBV5-1 | - | TGCGCCAGCAGCGACGGAGGGCGCAGGTACGAGCAGTACTTC | CASSDGGRRYEQYF
TRBJ1-2 | - | TRBV7-2 | TRBD1 | TGTGCCAGCAGCGCCCGGGACAGGGAATTATCTAACTATGGCTACACCTTC | CASSARDRELSNYGYTF
TRBJ2-7 | - | TRBV27 | - | TGTGCCAGCAGTTTAAGAGGTAGGGTGGCAGAGCAGTACTTC | CASSLRGRVAEQYF
TRBJ2-3 | - | TRBV2 | - | TGTGCCAGCAGTTACGCCGATACGCAGTATTTT | CASSYADTQYF
TRBJ1-1 | - | TRBV4-1 | - | TGCGCCAGCAGCCAAGGGGACGGGAAAGTCGTGGGCACTGAAGCTTTCTTT | CASSQGDGKVVGTEAFF
TRBJ2-7 | - | TRBV5-6 | - | TGTGCCAGCAGCTGGACCCACGAGCAGTACTTC | CASSWTHEQYF
TRBJ1-6 | once | TRBV30 | TRBD1 | TGTGCCTGTCCCGGGACAGGGGTCAATTCACCCCTCCACTTT | CACPGTGVNSPLHF
TRBJ1-2 | - | TRBV2 | TRBD1 | TGTGCCAGCAGTGGGGGACAGGGCGTAAATGGCTACACCTTC | CASSGGQGVNGYTF
TRBJ1-1 | - | TRBV30 | - | TGTGCCTGGAGTGTAAAGGGGGTCGGGACTGAAGCTTTCTTT | CAWSVKGVGTEAFF
TRBJ1-5 | - | TRBV5-1 | - | TGCGCCCCAGGGGTGGGGCAGCCCCAGCATTTT | CAPGVGQPQHF
TRBJ1-2 | - | TRBV5-4 | TRBD1 | TGTGCCAGCAGCCCCCGGGACAGGGGGCTTGGGTATGGCTACACCTTC | CASSPRDRGLGYGYTF
TRBJ1-1 | once | TRBV28 | - | TGTGCCAGCAGTTTATGGACAGGTGGTTCGGGGACTGAAGCTTTCTTT | CASSLWTGGSGTEAFF
TRBJ1-1 | - | TRBV18 | - | TGTGCCAGCTCACCCCGGGCTTCAGAAAAGATGAACACTGAAGCTTTCTTT | CASSPRASEKMNTEAFF
TRBJ1-1 | - | TRBV10-2 | - | TGCGCCAGCGGGGAGACAGGTTCGGGGAGGAACACTGAAGCTTTCTTT | CASGETGSGRNTEAFF
TRBJ2-1 | once | TRBV5-4 | - | TGTGCCAGCACCCCGCAGGGTTACAATGAGCAGTTCTTC | CASTPQGYNEQFF
TRBJ2-3 | - | TRBV10-3 | - | TGTGCCATCAGCACCCCCGTTGGTAAGGTGGGGGATACGCAGTATTTT | CAISTPVGKVGDTQYF
TRBJ2-5 | - | TRBV23-1 | - | TGCGCCAGCAGTCAATCGAGCAGGGGCCTCCTCCAAGAGGCCCAGTACTTC | CASSQSSRGLLQEAQYF
TRBJ1-3 | once | TRBV15 | - | TGTGCCACCAGCAGAGAGGTTGGCACCATATATTTT | CATSREVGTIYF
TRBJ2-5 | - | TRBV5-1 | TRBD2 | TGCGCCAGCAGCTTGGACCCTAGCGGGGGCCAAGAGACCCAGTACTTC | CASSLDPSGGQETQYF
TRBJ2-2 | - | TRBV19 | - | TGTGCCAGTAGTATAGCTGGCAGGGACACCGGGGAGCTGTTTTTT | CASSIAGRDTGELFF
TRBJ2-7 | - | TRBV4-1 | - | TGCGCCAGCAGCCAAGCCGGACGGGGAACCTACGAGCAGTACTTC | CASSQAGRGTYEQYF
TRBJ1-1 | - | TRBV5-1 | - | TGCGCCAGCAGCTTGGCCGAAGGCACTGAAGCTTTCTTT | CASSLAEGTEAFF
TRBJ1-4 | once | TRBV19 | - | TGTGCCACCTTTGGAGGGGGTAAAGGTGAAAAACTGTTTTTT | CATFGGGKGEKLFF
TRBJ1-2 | - | TRBV9 | - | TGTGCCAGCAGCTCCACTTTAGGCCACTATGGCTACACCTTC | CASSSTLGHYGYTF
TRBJ1-5 | - | TRBV6-1 | TRBD1 | TGTGCCAGCAAAAACAGGGGGAATCAGCCCCAGCATTTT | CASKNRGNQPQHF
TRBJ2-7 | - | TRBV6-5 | TRBD1 | TGTGCCAGCAGTTACCGGGACAGGGGGATCCACGAGCAGTACTTC | CASSYRDRGIHEQYF
TRBJ2-5 | - | TRBV28 | - | TGTGCCAGCAGCCCGGTCTCCCAAGAGACCCAGTACTTC | CASSPVSQETQYF
TRBJ2-3 | - | TRBV12-5 | - | TGTGCTAGTGGTCGGGGATCCCTTAGCACAGATACGCAGTATTTT | CASGRGSLSTDTQYF
TRBJ1-4 | - | TRBV6-1 | - | TGTGCCAGCAGGGCAGGGCTTAATGAAAAACTGTTTTTT | CASRAGLNEKLFF